The 31 T cell receptor beta chains in this list originate from one sample, sequenced in a study of cytomegalovirus exposure and HLA in healthy donors. The study ran its PCR with 60 Vbeta and 13 Jbeta primers. Only in-frame clones appear in the TCRdb table, and some are missing; sequencing was by immunoSEQ multiplex PCR. The table includes roughly 220,000 clones, around 80% detected once. The specimen sequenced was PBMCs. Receptor source: a man aged 30 to 39 in good health and CMV-seronegative.

The V call is TRBV5-6, the J call TRBJ2-3; 7 nucleotides agree with TRBD2. The V gene's germline CDR1 is SGHDT and CDR2 YYEEEE. V shed 2 bases and J 4 bases; nucleotides not matched to a gene: 4. CDR3 length: 14 amino acids. CDR3 amino acids: CASSFGAGSDTQYF. The DNA for the CDR3 is TGTGCCAGCAGCTTTGGAGCGGGGTCAGATACGCAGTATTTT.

The gene calls are TRBV7-6 and TRBJ1-1; 7 bases map to TRBD1. In germline, CDR1 is SGHVS, CDR2 FNYEAQ. V was clipped by 5 bases and J by 2 bases; unmatched bases: 8. CDR3 length equals 15 residues. CDR3 sequence reads: CASSARTGSNTEAFF. In DNA, the CDR3 is TGTGCCAGCAGCGCCAGGACAGGCTCCAACACTGAAGCTTTCTTT.

The V call is TRBV5-1, the J call TRBJ2-2; D is ambiguous. V was cut by 1 base and J by 2 bases, with 6 bases left in between. CDR1 SGHRS and CDR2 YFSETQ come from the germline V gene. This CDR3 spans 14 amino acids. The CDR3 nucleotides read TGCGCCAGCAGCTTGCTAGGAAACACCGGGGAGCTGTTTTTT. This encodes CASSLLGNTGELFF.

The J gene is TRBJ2-7, the V gene TRBV9; D is possibly TRBD1 (6 bases). The germline CDR1 and CDR2 sequences are SGDLS and YYNGEE. V lost 2 bases to trimming and J lost 7 bases, with 13 bases between them. CDR3 length: 13 amino acids. CDR3 in amino acids: CASSVRTGLEQYF. The CDR3 nucleotides are TGTGCCAGCAGCGTCCGCACAGGGTTAGAGCAGTACTTC. The full variable domain, rest sourced from reference TRBV9 and TRBJ2-7, is DSGVTQTPKHLITATGQRVTLRCSPRSGDLSVYWYQQSLDQGLQFLIQYYNGEERAKGNILERFSAQQFPDLHSELNLSSLELGDSALYFCASSVRTGLEQYFGPGTRLTVT.

The rearrangement joins TRBV6-1 to TRBJ1-1; D gene uncertain. The V end was cut by 1 base, the J end by 1 base, with 13 bases between. The CDR3 has 16 amino acids. Germline CDR1 is MNHNS and CDR2 is SASEGT. The CDR3 spells CASSEGLRQTNTEAFF. The CDR3 DNA follows: TGTGCCAGCAGTGAAGGCTTGCGACAAACGAACACTGAAGCTTTCTTT.

The genes are TRBV2 and TRBJ1-4; a possible D gene is TRBD1 (6 bases). CDR3 length: 13 residues. CDR1 SNHLY and CDR2 FYNNEI come from the germline V gene. Trimming stripped 7 bases from V and 5 bases from J, with 11 bases between. CDR3 loop: CASTGGRNEKLFF. CDR3 in DNA: TGTGCCAGCACGGGGGGGCGAAATGAAAAACTGTTTTTT.

This clone was seen more than once but under ten times. At one end the junction does not follow the germline gene, possibly because of a read error. The chain uses TRBV7-9 and TRBJ1-2; no clear D gene. The germline gives CDR1 SEHNR, CDR2 FQNEAQ (reference sequence). The CDR3 consists of 12 residues. The CDR3 bases are TGTTCCAGCAGCTTGTCAGGATTCAGCTACACCTTC. Residues: CSSSLSGFSYTF.

This clone was seen more than once but under ten times. The chain couples TRBV28 to TRBJ2-3; 10 bases are a match to TRBD1. With 4 bases clipped from V and 3 bases from J, the junction kept 7 bases outside the gene matches. The length of the CDR3 is 16 residues. CDR1 and CDR2 from the germline V gene are MDHEN and SYDVKM. The CDR3: CASSSPGTGATDTQYF. CDR3 bases: TGTGCCAGCAGTTCGCCCGGGACAGGGGCGACAGATACGCAGTATTTT.

The V and J genes are TRBV7-9 and TRBJ2-5; 9 positions agree with TRBD2. With V trimmed by 0 bases and J by 6 bases, 14 bases remained unmatched. Germline CDR1 reads SEHNR; CDR2 reads FQNEAQ (reference sequence). The CDR3 covers 18 residues. CDR3 loop: CASSLARSGGFDWKTQYF. For the CDR3, the DNA is TGTGCCAGCAGCTTAGCGCGAAGCGGGGGGTTTGATTGGAAGACCCAGTACTTC.

The CDR3 loop reads CASSLVGTGPGYTF. In DNA form, the CDR3 reads TGTGCCAGCAGCTTGGTCGGGACAGGGCCTGGCTACACCTTC. This chain joins TRBV5-4 and TRBJ1-2; the match to TRBD1 covers 9 bases. The CDR3 has 14 amino acids. V was pared by 0 bases and J by 7 bases, with 4 bases of the junction left unmatched. Germline V gene lookup returns CDR1 SGHNT and CDR2 YYREEE (reference sequence).

This clone was observed a single time. The V and J genes are TRBV4-1 and TRBJ1-1; D not resolved. CDR3 length equals 15 residues. CDR1 MGHRA and CDR2 YSYEKL come from the germline V gene. The V end lost 0 bases, the J end lost 0 bases, and 8 bases lay between the germline ends. In DNA form, the CDR3 reads TGCGCCAGCAGCCAAGAGGAGGTTATGAACACTGAAGCTTTCTTT. It translates to CASSQEEVMNTEAFF.

V usage is TRBV27 and J usage is TRBJ2-1, with 13 positions matching TRBD2. Per the germline V gene, CDR1 is MNHEY and CDR2 is SMNVEV (reference sequence). The CDR3 loop spans 14 amino acids. V shed 4 bases, J shed 7 bases, and the junction held 1 base outside the gene matches. The CDR3 DNA reads as TGTGCCAGCAGTTCGACTAGCGGGGGGAATGAGCAGTTCTTC. Encoded protein: CASSSTSGGNEQFF.

The rearrangement uses TRBV4-1 and TRBJ2-3, with 8 bases lining up with TRBD2. V was clipped by 4 bases and J by 1 base; unmatched bases: 7. Germline V gene data show CDR1 as MGHRA and CDR2 as YSYEKL. The CDR3 sequence is 16 residues long. CDR3 coding DNA: TGCGCCAGCAGCCCCGCGGCGGGGGGCCGCACAGATACGCAGTATTTT. Translating gives CASSPAAGGRTDTQYF.

This clone was picked up one time. J is TRBJ2-3 and V is TRBV5-6; D is uncertain. This CDR3 has 13 amino acids. Trimming removed 1 base from V and 2 bases from J, with 5 bases in between. Germline lookup yields CDR1 SGHDT and CDR2 YYEEEE. In nucleotides, the CDR3 is TGTGCCAGCAGCTTGAGCCTCACAGATACGCAGTATTTT. Its protein is CASSLSLTDTQYF.

V and J are TRBV7-2 and TRBJ2-1; D might be TRBD1 (6 bases). V was pared by 4 bases and J by 0 bases, with 10 bases between. The CDR3 length is 15 residues. Germline lookup yields CDR1 SGHTA and CDR2 FQGNSA. Here the CDR3 reads CASSSQGSSYNEQFF. CDR3 nucleotide sequence: TGTGCCAGCAGCTCACAGGGAAGCTCCTACAATGAGCAGTTCTTC.

The rearrangement links TRBV7-9 to TRBJ2-7, with 7 bases that match TRBD2. Germline values: CDR1 SEHNR, CDR2 FQNEAQ (reference sequence). Germline trimming cut 5 bases from V and 7 bases from J; bases unmatched to any gene: 11. This CDR3 is built from 14 residues. The CDR3 loop is CASSARELLGEQYF. The DNA of the CDR3 is TGTGCCAGCAGCGCGCGGGAGCTATTGGGGGAGCAGTACTTC.

The chain combines TRBV10-3 with TRBJ2-7, with 7 bases fitting TRBD1. Germline loops: CDR1 ENHRY, CDR2 SYGVKD. V was pared by 3 bases and J by 3 bases, with 5 bases of the junction left unmatched. This CDR3 region has 14 residues. CDR3 nucleotides: TGTGCCATCAGTGACGGCAGGGGGAGCTACGAGCAGTACTTC. It translates to CAISDGRGSYEQYF.

This chain uses TRBV28 with TRBJ2-4, with D maybe TRBD2 (5 bases). V was cut by 1 base and J by 3 bases, with 19 bases left in between. CDR1 and CDR2 (germline): MDHEN, SYDVKM. This CDR3 contains 18 residues. The CDR3 protein is CASSLYPPPGFGKNIQYF. CDR3 nucleotide sequence: TGTGCCAGCAGTTTATATCCCCCTCCGGGGTTCGGCAAAAACATTCAGTACTTC.

The chain joins TRBV7-9 to TRBJ2-1; 10 bases map to TRBD1. CDR1 and CDR2 (germline): SEHNR, FQNEAQ (reference sequence). With V trimmed by 4 bases and J by 5 bases, 8 bases remained unmatched. The CDR3 sequence is 16 residues long. The CDR3 region has the DNA TGTGCCAGCAGCTCACCCGGGACAGGGGCACACAATGAGCAGTTCTTC. Protein sequence: CASSSPGTGAHNEQFF.

This clone was observed a handful of times. The chain joins TRBV7-3 to TRBJ1-1; no reliable D call. The germline V and J ends were trimmed by 2 bases and 5 bases, with 9 bases remaining between them. Germline assignment: CDR1 SGHTA and CDR2 FQGTGA. This CDR3 spans 13 amino acids. The CDR3 loop reads CASSLAEKTEAFF. The CDR3 DNA sequence: TGTGCCAGCAGCTTAGCGGAAAAGACTGAAGCTTTCTTT.

Notes on this clone: One end of the junction is discordant with germline, which a read error may explain. The chain joins TRBV23-1 to TRBJ1-6; 11 bases line up with TRBD1. TRBV23-1 falls under the ORF class, with uncertain function. CDR3 length: 16 residues. The CDR3 bases are TGCGCCAGCACTCCTCCGGGACAGGGGGATAATTCGCCCCTCCACTTT. Translating it yields CASTPPGQGDNSPLHF.

The chain uses TRBV5-6 and TRBJ1-1; D gene uncertain. Per the germline V gene, CDR1 is SGHDT and CDR2 is YYEEEE. This CDR3 region has 13 residues. Between the trimmed V and J ends, which lost 2 bases and 3 bases, there was a span of 8 bases. The CDR3 here is CASSFMADTEAFF. CDR3 sequence (DNA): TGTGCCAGCAGCTTCATGGCGGACACTGAAGCTTTCTTT.

This clone has just one count. The V gene is TRBV2, the J gene TRBJ1-1, with unresolved D. Germline CDR1 is SNHLY and CDR2 is FYNNEI. The CDR3 is 13 amino acids. Deletions cut 7 bases from V and 2 bases from J, with 11 bases between. The CDR3: CASIERGNTEAFF. In DNA, the CDR3 is TGTGCCAGCATAGAGCGGGGAAACACTGAAGCTTTCTTT. The full variable domain, its missing parts supplied by reference TRBV2 and TRBJ1-1, is EPEVTQTPSHQVTQMGQEVILRCVPISNHLYFYWYRQILGQKVEFLVSFYNNEISEKSEIFDDQFSVERPDGSNFTLKIRSTKLEDSAMYFCASIERGNTEAFFGQGTRLTVV.

V usage is TRBV6-5 and J usage is TRBJ1-4, with D tentatively TRBD1 (5 bases). The germline CDR1 and CDR2 sequences are MNHEY and SVGAGI. Trimming took off 9 bases at V and 6 bases at J, with 20 bases between the two ends. This CDR3 has 15 amino acids. CDR3 residues: CASGPGERRYEKLFF. The CDR3 DNA is TGTGCCAGTGGTCCGGGGGAGCGGAGATATGAAAAACTGTTTTTT.

This clone was recorded a few times. The genes are TRBV5-1 and TRBJ2-1; 9 positions match TRBD1. Looked up from germline, CDR1 is SGHRS and CDR2 is YFSETQ. The CDR3 spans 15 residues. V lost 4 bases and J lost 4; bases outside the gene matches: 6. DNA for the CDR3: TGCGCCAGCAGCGCCTCCGGGACAGGGTACAATGAGCAGTTCTTC. This gives the protein CASSASGTGYNEQFF. Complete variable domain (other parts from reference TRBV5-1 and TRBJ2-1): KAGVTQTPRYLIKTRGQQVTLSCSPISGHRSVSWYQQTPGQGLQFLFEYFSETQRNKGNFPGRFSGRQFSNSRSEMNVSTLELGDSALYLCASSASGTGYNEQFFGPGTRLTVL.

This clone was counted once. This chain connects TRBV13 to TRBJ2-2, with 8 positions matching TRBD2. Germline CDR1 and CDR2: PRHDT and FYEKMQ (reference sequence). V lost 0 bases, J lost 6 bases, and 3 bases stayed unmatched. The CDR3 loop spans 15 amino acids. CDR3 protein: CASSLGGLVPGELFF. The CDR3 nucleotides are TGTGCCAGCAGCTTAGGGGGACTAGTTCCCGGGGAGCTGTTTTTT.

V gene TRBV5-1 combines with J gene TRBJ2-5, with TRBD2 matching 8 bases. There are 14 residues in the CDR3. The V gene's germline CDR1 is SGHRS and CDR2 YFSETQ. The ends lost 7 bases at V and 1 base at J; junction bases unmatched: 6. In nucleotides, the CDR3 is TGCGCCAGCCGCGAGCGGGGGAGCCAAGAGACCCAGTACTTC. It codes for CASRERGSQETQYF.

The rearrangement links TRBV7-2 to TRBJ2-1; unclear D gene. Trimming took 1 base from V and 7 from J, leaving 11 bases between them. Looked up from germline, CDR1 is SGHTA and CDR2 is FQGNSA. This CDR3 is built from 14 residues. The CDR3 DNA reads TGTGCCAGCAGCTTAGACTCAATCCGAAATGAGCAGTTCTTC. Translated, it gives CASSLDSIRNEQFF.

The chain is built from TRBV11-2 and TRBJ2-1, with 9 positions matching TRBD1. CDR1 SGHAT and CDR2 FQNNGV come from the germline V gene. After removal of 4 bases from V and 5 bases from J, the junction contained 6 bases not matched to a gene. The CDR3 consists of 15 residues. The CDR3 DNA reads TGTGCCAGCAGCTACGGACAGGGGAGGAACAATGAGCAGTTCTTC. The encoded protein is CASSYGQGRNNEQFF.

The V gene is TRBV7-2, the J gene TRBJ2-1, with 11 bases matching TRBD2. Per germline, CDR1 SGHTA and CDR2 FQGNSA. The CDR3 is 16 amino acids. Unmatched junction bases numbered 10, after V lost 1 base and J lost 11 bases. CDR3 nucleotide sequence: TGTGCCAGCAGCTTAGGTGGTAGCGGGGGGGCCATACAGCAGTTCTTC. Translated: CASSLGGSGGAIQQFF.

The sample holds one count of this clone. V and J are TRBV6-5 and TRBJ2-3, with TRBD1 matching over 10 bases. V was clipped by 0 bases and J by 3 bases; unmatched bases: 0. The CDR3 covers 15 residues. Germline CDR1 reads MNHEY; CDR2 reads SVGAGI. The CDR3 region has the DNA TGTGCCAGCAGTTACTCGGACAGGGGGACAGATACGCAGTATTTT. It yields the protein CASSYSDRGTDTQYF.